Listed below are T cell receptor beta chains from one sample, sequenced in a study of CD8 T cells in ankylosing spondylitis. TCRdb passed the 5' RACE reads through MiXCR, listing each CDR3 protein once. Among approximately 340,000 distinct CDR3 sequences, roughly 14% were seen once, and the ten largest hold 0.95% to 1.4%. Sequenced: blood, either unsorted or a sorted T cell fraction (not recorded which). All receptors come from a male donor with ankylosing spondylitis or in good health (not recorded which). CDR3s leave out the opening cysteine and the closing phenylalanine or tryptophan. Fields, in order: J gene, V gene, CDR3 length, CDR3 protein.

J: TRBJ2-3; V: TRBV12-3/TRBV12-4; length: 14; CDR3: ASSPKTRSGTDTQY
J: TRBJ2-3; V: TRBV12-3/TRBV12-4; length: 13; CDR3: ASSHRGPSTDTQY
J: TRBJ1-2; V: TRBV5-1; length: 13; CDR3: ASSPTGTDNYGYT
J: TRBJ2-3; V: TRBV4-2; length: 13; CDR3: ASSQKGLDPDTQY
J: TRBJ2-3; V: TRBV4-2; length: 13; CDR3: ASSSLAGGQDTQY
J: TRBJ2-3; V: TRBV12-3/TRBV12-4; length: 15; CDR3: ASSHRPLAASTDTQY
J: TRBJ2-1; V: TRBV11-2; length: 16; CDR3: ASSLERAGGPGGYEQF
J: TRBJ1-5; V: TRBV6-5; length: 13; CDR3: ASSFAPRGNQPQH
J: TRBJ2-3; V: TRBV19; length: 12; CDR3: ASTSRGMADTQY
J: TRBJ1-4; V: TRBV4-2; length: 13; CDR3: ASSLRDRTNEKLF
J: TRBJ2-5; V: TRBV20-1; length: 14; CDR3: SAIDSLQGSGETQY
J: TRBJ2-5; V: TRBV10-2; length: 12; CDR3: ASNPIWGTETQY
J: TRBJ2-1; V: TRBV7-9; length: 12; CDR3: ASFQSGTYNEQF
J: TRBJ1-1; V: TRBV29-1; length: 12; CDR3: SVGRPGENTEAF
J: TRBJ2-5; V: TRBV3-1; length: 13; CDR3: ASSQVTSTRETQY
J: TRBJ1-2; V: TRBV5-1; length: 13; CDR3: ASSRVAQGPYGYT
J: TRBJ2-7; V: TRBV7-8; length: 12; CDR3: ASAPGGGTYEQY
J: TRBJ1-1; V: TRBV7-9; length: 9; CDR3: ASSLTYGAF
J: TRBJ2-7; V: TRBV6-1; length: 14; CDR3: ASSPSRTGRTYEQY
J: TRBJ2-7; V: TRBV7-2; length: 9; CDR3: ASSSLHEQY
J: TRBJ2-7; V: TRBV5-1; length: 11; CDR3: ASSSWGAGEQY
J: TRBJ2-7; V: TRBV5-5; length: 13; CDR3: ASSPVWGGSYEQY
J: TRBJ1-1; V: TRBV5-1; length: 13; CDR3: ASSLAAGVDTEAF
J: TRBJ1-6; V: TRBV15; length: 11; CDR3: ATGSFRNSPLH
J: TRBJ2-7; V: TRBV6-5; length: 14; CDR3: ASSYSMWTGGYEQY
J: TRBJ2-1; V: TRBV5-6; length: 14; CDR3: ASRMWRGRGHNEQF
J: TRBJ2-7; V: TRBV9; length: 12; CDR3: ASSVAPRTNEQY
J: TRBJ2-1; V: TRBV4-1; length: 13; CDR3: ASSQGTSVHNEQF
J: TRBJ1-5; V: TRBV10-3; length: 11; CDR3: AISESEDQPQH
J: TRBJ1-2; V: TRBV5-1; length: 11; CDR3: ASSLTENYGYT
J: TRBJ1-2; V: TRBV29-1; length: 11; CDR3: SAAVGPNYGYT
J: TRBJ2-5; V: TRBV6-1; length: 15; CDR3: AISEAAGGLIGETQY
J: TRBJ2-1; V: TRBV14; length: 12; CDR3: ASSHGPGPRGQF
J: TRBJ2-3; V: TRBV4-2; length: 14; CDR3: ASSRKSGSSTDTQY
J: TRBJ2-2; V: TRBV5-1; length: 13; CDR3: ASNRDQGYTGELF
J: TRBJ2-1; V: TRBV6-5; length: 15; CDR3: ASSYSPGTGAGGEQF
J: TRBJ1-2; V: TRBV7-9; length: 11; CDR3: ASSLTGKYGYT
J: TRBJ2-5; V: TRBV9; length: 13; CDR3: ASSVGLETKETQY
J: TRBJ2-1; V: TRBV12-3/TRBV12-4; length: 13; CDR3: ASRGLGGTYNEQF
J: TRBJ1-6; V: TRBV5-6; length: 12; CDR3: ASSWDRVNSPLH
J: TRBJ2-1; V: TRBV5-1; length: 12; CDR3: ASSFTGLAGLQF
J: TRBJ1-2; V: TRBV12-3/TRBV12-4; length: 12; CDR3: ASSLGPIPGGYT
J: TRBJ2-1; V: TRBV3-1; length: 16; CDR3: ASSQVGVGLGAHNEQF
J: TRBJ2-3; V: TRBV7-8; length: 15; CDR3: ASSSWTSGGYTDTQY
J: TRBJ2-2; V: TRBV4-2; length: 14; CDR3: ASSQEGTYLEGELF
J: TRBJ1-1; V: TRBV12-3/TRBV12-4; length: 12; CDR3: ASSPGTGHTEAF
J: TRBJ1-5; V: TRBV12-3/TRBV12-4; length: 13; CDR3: ASSPVEGSMEPQH
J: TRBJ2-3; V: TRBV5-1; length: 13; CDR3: ASSLGPSGTDTQY
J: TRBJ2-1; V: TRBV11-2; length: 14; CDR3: ASSSLAGVPYNEQF